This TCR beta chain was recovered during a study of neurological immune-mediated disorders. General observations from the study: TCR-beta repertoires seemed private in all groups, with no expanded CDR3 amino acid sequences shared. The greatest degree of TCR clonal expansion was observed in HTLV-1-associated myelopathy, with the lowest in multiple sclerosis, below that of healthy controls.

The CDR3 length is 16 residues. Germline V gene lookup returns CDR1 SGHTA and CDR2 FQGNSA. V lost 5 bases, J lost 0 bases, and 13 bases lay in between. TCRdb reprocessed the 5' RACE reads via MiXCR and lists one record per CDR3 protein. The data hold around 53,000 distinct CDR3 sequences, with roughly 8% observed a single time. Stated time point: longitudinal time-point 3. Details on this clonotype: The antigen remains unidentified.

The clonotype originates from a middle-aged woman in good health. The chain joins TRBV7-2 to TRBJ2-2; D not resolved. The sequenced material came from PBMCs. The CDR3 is CASSPHGVANTGELFF. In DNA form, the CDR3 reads TGTGCCAGCAGCCCCCACGGCGTCGCGAACACCGGGGAGCTGTTTTTT.